This entry lists 3 T cell receptor beta chains sequenced from one sample in a study of cytomegalovirus exposure and HLA in healthy donors. The study ran its PCR with 60 Vbeta and 13 Jbeta primers. The assay was immunoSEQ multiplex PCR, and TCRdb's table has in-frame clones only and misses some. There are fewer than 80,000 clones in the sample; roughly 74% occur only once, and over 8.5% lies in the top ten. Sequenced: PBMCs. These receptors came from a woman aged 55-70 years in good health and CMV-seropositive.

About this clone: Since a far larger clone is one base different, this is likely a read error. The chain joins TRBV4-1 to TRBJ1-5; D uncertain. CDR3 length: 14 amino acids. Per germline, CDR1 MGHRA and CDR2 YSYEKL. The germline V and J ends were trimmed by 4 bases and 6 bases, with 13 bases remaining between them. CDR3 DNA: TGCGCCAGCAGCCCAGCACTGGAGAGTCAGCCCCAGCATTTT. As protein: CASSPALESQPQHF.

The chain couples TRBV9 to TRBJ1-5; D unclear. The CDR3 contains 13 residues. Germline V gene data show CDR1 as SGDLS and CDR2 as YYNGEE. Trimming left V 0 bases short and J 4 bases short, with 5 bases between. CDR3 nucleotide sequence: TGTGCCAGCAGCGTAGGAGTGAATCAGCCCCAGCATTTT. This translates into CASSVGVNQPQHF. The full variable domain, its missing parts supplied by reference TRBV9 and TRBJ1-5, is DSGVTQTPKHLITATGQRVTLRCSPRSGDLSVYWYQQSLDQGLQFLIQYYNGEERAKGNILERFSAQQFPDLHSELNLSSLELGDSALYFCASSVGVNQPQHFGDGTRLSIL.

Concerning this clone itself: Other DNA sequences in the same sample also yield this CDR3. The V call is TRBV6-1, the J call TRBJ1-2, with a tentative D call TRBD1 (5 bases). V lost 2 bases and J 4 bases, leaving 5 bases between the germline ends. CDR1 is MNHNS and CDR2 is SASEGT in the germline V gene. The CDR3 spans 12 residues. CDR3 amino acids: CASSERGYGYTF. The CDR3 DNA reads TGTGCCAGCAGTGAAAGGGGCTATGGCTACACCTTC.